The 14 T cell receptor beta chains listed next were all sequenced from one sample in a study of T cell responses to AZD1222 COVID-19 vaccine. Clones were sequenced by immunoSEQ multiplex PCR, and TCRdb holds only the in-frame ones, with some missing. The table lists about 140,000 clones, roughly 90% of them singletons. Material: peripheral blood, obtained on day 0 of AZD1222 vaccination. These receptors were taken from an adult in good health.

V gene TRBV7-9 combines with J gene TRBJ1-3; D remains ambiguous. The CDR3 sequence is 16 residues long. Germline-derived CDR1 and CDR2 are SEHNR and FQNEAQ (reference sequence). V shed 6 bases and J shed 9 bases, with 24 bases lying between them. DNA for the CDR3: TGTGCCAGCAGTCCTGGACCGTCTTCTGGGGTGAGCACCATATATTTT. The encoded protein is CASSPGPSSGVSTIYF.

This chain links TRBV5-1 with TRBJ2-7; 14 bases match TRBD2. The length of the CDR3 is 16 residues. V gave up 4 bases and J gave up 3 bases; unmatched junction bases: 6. The germline V gene encodes CDR1 SGHRS and CDR2 YFSETQ. CDR3 bases: TGCGCCAGCAGCCCCGGGACTAGCGGGGGCCTCTACGAGCAGTACTTC. Amino acid sequence: CASSPGTSGGLYEQYF. Full variable domain (outside the CDR3, taken from reference TRBV5-1 and TRBJ2-7): KAGVTQTPRYLIKTRGQQVTLSCSPISGHRSVSWYQQTPGQGLQFLFEYFSETQRNKGNFPGRFSGRQFSNSRSEMNVSTLELGDSALYLCASSPGTSGGLYEQYFGPGTRLTVT.

The V call is TRBV7-8, the J call TRBJ2-7; TRBD2 aligns across 9 bases. Germline values: CDR1 SGHVS, CDR2 FQNEAQ. With 5 bases clipped from V and 3 bases from J, the junction kept 11 bases outside the gene matches. The CDR3 spans 16 residues. In DNA form, the CDR3 reads TGTGCCAGCAGCGGACATTCGCGGACTAGCGACTACGAGCAGTACTTC. Its protein is CASSGHSRTSDYEQYF.

The chain is built from TRBV10-3 and TRBJ2-5; D is perhaps TRBD1 (6 bases). The germline V and J ends were trimmed by 11 bases and 3 bases, with 16 bases remaining between them. Germline V gene lookup returns CDR1 ENHRY and CDR2 SYGVKD. The CDR3 runs to 13 residues. The CDR3 spells CARHRDTEETQYF. CDR3 nucleotides: TGTGCCCGTCATCGGGACACCGAAGAGACCCAGTACTTC.

The chain recombines TRBV27 with TRBJ2-7; TRBD1 agrees at 9 bases. The CDR3 totals 15 residues. The germline CDR1 and CDR2 sequences are MNHEY and SMNVEV (reference sequence). Unmatched junction bases numbered 8, after V lost 4 bases and J lost 4 bases. CDR3 amino acids: CASSSAGTGFYEQYF. DNA for the CDR3: TGTGCCAGCAGTTCAGCGGGGACAGGGTTTTACGAGCAGTACTTC.

The rearrangement joins TRBV29-1 to TRBJ2-7, with 7 nucleotides matching TRBD1. The CDR3 extends over 15 amino acids. The V segment lost 5 bases and the J segment 3 bases; nucleotides outside the gene matches: 13. The germline V gene encodes CDR1 SQVTM and CDR2 ANQGSEA. CDR3 nucleotide sequence: TGCAGCGTTCGGGGCTCCCGGGACAGTGACTACGAGCAGTACTTC. Protein product: CSVRGSRDSDYEQYF.

V and J are TRBV12-3 or TRBV12-4 and TRBJ1-1, with TRBD1 identical over 7 bases. This CDR3 region has 13 residues. The V segment lost 10 bases and the J segment 5 bases; nucleotides outside the gene matches: 10. The CDR3 sequence is CATQQQGLTEAFF. For the CDR3, the DNA is TGTGCCACCCAGCAACAGGGGTTGACTGAAGCTTTCTTT.

The J gene is TRBJ2-4, the V gene TRBV4-2; the D gene is possibly TRBD2 (5 bases). Germline values: CDR1 LGHNA, CDR2 YNFKEQ. With 0 bases removed from V and 14 bases from J, the gap between germline ends came to 11 bases. CDR3 length: 12 amino acids. CDR3 region: CASSQESGKKYF. In DNA form, the CDR3 reads TGTGCCAGCAGCCAAGAGTCCGGGAAGAAGTACTTC.

This clone was seen a handful of times. In DNA form, the CDR3 reads TGCACCAGCCCTCGGCAGGGGGGGAAGAACTTC. This gives the protein CTSPRQGGKNF. This rearrangement joins TRBV1 to TRBJ2-7. TRBV1 is recorded as a pseudogene. CDR3 length: 11 amino acids.

The chain has TRBV5-4 and TRBJ2-7; possibly TRBD1 or TRBD2 for D (5 bases each). From germline, CDR1 is SGHNT and CDR2 YYREEE (reference sequence). The V gene lost 4 bases and the J gene lost 0 bases, with 8 bases spanning the gap. This CDR3 is 13 amino acids long. The CDR3 region has the DNA TGTGCCAGCAGCCCGAGGGGCTCCTACGAGCAGTACTTC. Protein sequence: CASSPRGSYEQYF.

This clone turned up a few times. V and J are TRBV14 and TRBJ2-1, with TRBD2 as a possible D gene (6 bases). Trimming shortened V by 0 bases and J by 8 bases, and 17 bases separated the two germline ends. The CDR3 totals 16 residues. Germline V gene lookup returns CDR1 SGHDN and CDR2 FVKESK. CDR3 sequence: CASSQDWGGGDDEQFF. Here the CDR3 DNA reads TGTGCCAGCAGCCAAGATTGGGGTGGAGGGGACGATGAGCAGTTCTTC.

The V call is TRBV5-1, the J call TRBJ2-3; TRBD1 is a possible D gene (6 bases). This CDR3 comprises 13 residues. Per the germline V gene, CDR1 is SGHRS and CDR2 is YFSETQ. The V and J ends lost 0 bases and 4 bases respectively, with 6 bases between them. DNA for the CDR3: TGCGCCAGCAGCTTGGAGGGGGCAGATACGCAGTATTTT. Residues: CASSLEGADTQYF.

V gene TRBV6-2 or TRBV6-3 combines with J gene TRBJ2-1, with 11 positions matching TRBD2. The V and J ends lost 2 bases and 7 bases, in that order; junction bases with no gene match: 10. Germline CDR1 and CDR2: MNHEY and SVGEGT. The CDR3 sequence is 17 residues long. The CDR3 here is CASSYPLAGGPGNEQFF. DNA for the CDR3: TGTGCCAGCAGTTACCCCTTAGCGGGAGGGCCTGGTAATGAGCAGTTCTTC.

CDR3 protein: CASSRDRDPYEQYF. CDR3 nucleotides: TGTGCCAGCAGCCGGGACAGGGACCCCTACGAGCAGTACTTC. This chain links TRBV28 with TRBJ2-7; 9 nucleotides line up with TRBD1. The CDR3 spans 14 residues. Trimming took 6 bases from V and 2 from J; bases not matched to a gene: 5. Germline values: CDR1 MDHEN, CDR2 SYDVKM.